Following are 27 T cell receptor beta chains from one sample sequenced in a study of response to subunit inactivated influenza vaccine (dated by TCRdb to the late 2010s). The library was built by means of RT-PCR. For sequencing, an Illumina HiSeq 2500 was employed. TCRdb applied fastp at Q25 and MiXCR to the public reads, then kept only in-frame beta chains. Identical CDR3 protein sequences are pooled into one entry, listed with their most common genes and DNA. Across this sample there are roughly 630,000 distinct CDR3 sequences, with 12% to 15% seen only once. The ten largest account for roughly 7.2% of the sample. The sequences come from PBMCs from blood, collected approximately 15 days before vaccination. These receptors all stem from a man aged 50-59 years who received an inactivated influenza vaccine. Donor details come from another sample of the same person, matched by shared clones.

This clonotype was detected ten times or more. V gene TRBV7-9 combines with J gene TRBJ2-7, with 8 bases fitting TRBD2. The germline CDR1 and CDR2 sequences are SEHNR and FQNEAQ (reference sequence). The CDR3 has 14 residues. The V segment lost 4 bases and the J segment 2 bases; nucleotides outside the gene matches: 4. CDR3 bases: TGTGCCAGCAGCTGGGGACTAGTTACCTACGAGCAGTACTTC. Its protein product is CASSWGLVTYEQYF.

The chain joins TRBV28 to TRBJ2-5; 8 nucleotides line up with TRBD2. The junction had 5 bases not matched to a gene; V was cut back by 10 bases and J by 4 bases. Germline values: CDR1 MDHEN, CDR2 SYDVKM. There are 12 residues in the CDR3. CDR3 loop: CATAGGVETQYF. DNA for the CDR3: TGTGCCACCGCCGGGGGGGTAGAGACCCAGTACTTC.

This chain connects TRBV27 to TRBJ2-3; TRBD2 aligns across 9 bases. CDR3 length equals 14 residues. Per the germline V gene, CDR1 is MNHEY and CDR2 is SMNVEV (reference sequence). The V segment lost 6 bases and the J segment 4 bases; nucleotides outside the gene matches: 5. The CDR3 sequence: CASRLAGESDTQYF. Here the CDR3 DNA reads TGTGCCAGCAGATTAGCGGGAGAATCAGATACGCAGTATTTT.

J is TRBJ1-5 and V is TRBV6-5; D unresolved. The germline V gene encodes CDR1 MNHEY and CDR2 SVGAGI. The V end lost 6 bases, the J end lost 0 bases, and 6 bases lay between the germline ends. CDR3 length: 13 amino acids. CDR3 nucleotides: TGTGCCAGCAGATATTATAGCAATCAGCCCCAGCATTTT. This codes for CASRYYSNQPQHF.

The rearrangement uses TRBV7-2 and TRBJ2-6, with unresolved D. CDR3 length: 15 amino acids. The germline gives CDR1 SGHTA, CDR2 FQGNSA. Between the trimmed V and J ends, which lost 5 bases and 2 bases, there was a span of 10 bases. The CDR3 loop reads CASSTPPTGANVLTF. Written as DNA, the CDR3 is TGTGCCAGCAGCACCCCCCCGACTGGGGCCAACGTCCTGACTTTC.

This clonotype was counted only a few times. The CDR3 DNA follows: TGTGCCAGCAGCTTAGTGTCCAGCTGGAATTCCTACAATGAGCAGTTCTTC. This codes for CASSLVSSWNSYNEQFF. The chain combines TRBV7-6 with TRBJ2-1; D not certain. This CDR3 is built from 17 residues. CDR1 and CDR2 (germline): SGHVS, FNYEAQ. Trimming left V 1 base short and J 1 base short, with 14 bases between.

The V gene is TRBV7-2, the J gene TRBJ1-5, with D tentatively TRBD1 (6 bases). Trimming stripped 5 bases from V and 2 bases from J, with 10 bases between. CDR3 length: 14 residues. Per germline, CDR1 SGHTA and CDR2 FQGNSA. Here the CDR3 DNA reads TGTGCCAGCAGCCTACAGGGACGCAATCAGCCCCAGCATTTT. Protein product: CASSLQGRNQPQHF.

The rearrangement links TRBV7-2 to TRBJ2-7; TRBD2 matches at 7 bases. Germline CDR1 SGHTA, CDR2 FQGNSA. The CDR3 length is 16 residues. Unmatched junction bases numbered 9, after V lost 3 bases and J lost 1 base. The CDR3 DNA reads TGTGCCAGCAGCTTTAGTAGCCAGCGGGGTTCCTACGAGCAGTACTTC. This codes for CASSFSSQRGSYEQYF.

This clonotype was recorded a few times. The rearrangement links TRBV5-1 to TRBJ2-3; 7 nucleotides align to TRBD1. The V gene's germline CDR1 is SGHRS and CDR2 YFSETQ. With 1 base clipped from V and 7 bases from J, the junction kept 12 bases outside the gene matches. This CDR3 is built from 16 residues. The CDR3 nucleotides read TGCGCCAGCAGCTTGTCCGGGACAGCACGTACGCATACGCAGTATTTT. Translation: CASSLSGTARTHTQYF.

Many counts were recorded for this clonotype. This chain uses TRBV27 with TRBJ2-2; 9 positions agree with TRBD1. Germline CDR1 reads MNHEY; CDR2 reads SMNVEV (reference sequence). J was trimmed by 7 bases and V by 2 bases; bases with no gene match: 8. CDR3 size: 16 residues. CDR3 bases: TGTGCCAGCAGTTTAAAGGGGACAGGGAGAGGCGGGGAGCTGTTTTTT. This sequence encodes CASSLKGTGRGGELFF.

The chain carries TRBV24-1 and TRBJ2-1; perhaps TRBD2 as D (6 bases). V shed 4 bases and J shed 4 bases, with 16 bases lying between them. This CDR3 contains 16 residues. Per germline, CDR1 KGHDR and CDR2 SFDVKD. In DNA form, the CDR3 reads TGTGCCACCAGTGACCCAGGAGGGGCAGCTTACAATGAGCAGTTCTTC. This gives the protein CATSDPGGAAYNEQFF.

This clonotype was seen many times. V usage is TRBV12-3 or TRBV12-4 and J usage is TRBJ2-1, with D perhaps TRBD2 (6 bases). CDR3 length: 16 amino acids. The V gene lost 5 bases and the J gene lost 4 bases, with 18 bases spanning the gap. CDR3 sequence (DNA): TGTGCCAGCAGTCTCTACCCGGGACTGGATTACAATGAGCAGTTCTTC. Its translation is CASSLYPGLDYNEQFF.

The chain recombines TRBV20-1 with TRBJ2-1, with unresolved D. The germline V gene has CDR1 DFQATT and CDR2 SNEGSKA (reference sequence). The CDR3 loop spans 14 amino acids. Trimming cost V 2 bases and J 4 bases, with 12 bases left between them. CDR3 DNA: TGCAGTGCTAGACCCCCCCCACCTTACAATGAGCAGTTCTTC. This translates into CSARPPPPYNEQFF.

A few counts support this clonotype. This chain links TRBV15 with TRBJ2-1; 12 bases map to TRBD2. CDR3 length: 13 amino acids. The J segment lost 10 bases and the V segment lost 5 bases, leaving 3 bases of the junction unmatched. From germline, CDR1 is LNHNV and CDR2 YYDKDF (reference sequence). This chain's CDR3 is CATSFGLAGEQFF. In DNA form, the CDR3 reads TGTGCCACCAGCTTCGGACTAGCGGGAGAGCAGTTCTTC.

This clonotype was detected only a few times. In DNA, the CDR3 is TGTGCCAGCTCACCCCCGGGACAGGGTAATCAGCCCCAGCATTTT. Translated, it gives CASSPPGQGNQPQHF. J is TRBJ1-5 and V is TRBV18, with 9 bases that match TRBD1. From germline, CDR1 is KGHSH and CDR2 LQKENI. The CDR3 extends over 15 amino acids. V dropped 3 bases and J dropped 4; count of bases not matched to a gene: 4.

This clonotype was seen only a few times. The chain combines TRBV24-1 with TRBJ2-3, with 9 nucleotides matching TRBD2. The CDR3 extends over 15 amino acids. CDR1 is KGHDR and CDR2 is SFDVKD in the germline V gene. J gave up 6 bases and V 6 bases, and 9 bases lay outside the gene matches. The DNA for the CDR3 is TGTGCCACCAGTAGCGGGGGGCCTCTAGGGGATACGCAGTATTTT. Amino acid sequence: CATSSGGPLGDTQYF.

This clonotype was seen a few times. The gene calls are TRBV7-8 and TRBJ2-5; weak D call: TRBD1 (5 bases). Between the trimmed V and J ends, which lost 2 bases and 4 bases, there was a span of 11 bases. The CDR3 sequence is 14 residues long. The germline CDR1 and CDR2 sequences are SGHVS and FQNEAQ. CDR3 in amino acids: CASSLRQLRETQYF. The DNA of the CDR3 is TGTGCCAGCAGCTTACGACAGTTAAGAGAGACCCAGTACTTC.

Only a few counts were recorded for this clonotype. This CDR3 is CASSFLGNSYNEQFF. CDR3 nucleotides: TGTGCCAGCAGCTTTCTAGGGAACTCCTACAATGAGCAGTTCTTC. The chain couples TRBV5-5 to TRBJ2-1; D uncertain. The CDR3 runs to 15 residues. Germline V gene lookup returns CDR1 SGHKS and CDR2 YYEKEE (reference sequence). The ends were cut back, 2 bases at V and 0 bases at J, with 9 bases in the middle. The complete variable domain, with remaining parts taken from reference TRBV5-5 and TRBJ2-1, reads DAGVTQSPTHLIKTRGQQVTLRCSPISGHKSVSWYQQVLGQGPQFIFQYYEKEERGRGNFPDRFSARQFPNYSSELNVNALLLGDSALYLCASSFLGNSYNEQFFGPGTRLTVL.

Ten or more counts support this clonotype. This rearrangement joins TRBV5-1 to TRBJ2-2; no definite D call. The CDR3 loop spans 14 amino acids. V lost 5 bases and J lost 4, with 12 bases in between. CDR1 is SGHRS and CDR2 is YFSETQ in the germline V gene. The CDR3 nucleotides are TGCGCCAGCAGTCGGGTTTCAGGCACCGGGGAGCTGTTTTTT. Protein: CASSRVSGTGELFF.

This clonotype was found a few times. The chain couples TRBV9 to TRBJ2-5; 10 positions agree with TRBD2. CDR1 SGDLS and CDR2 YYNGEE come from the germline V gene. The junction had 9 bases not matched to a gene; V was cut back by 2 bases and J by 5 bases. The CDR3 is 16 residues long. CDR3 DNA: TGTGCCAGCAGCGTCGGGTCTAGCGGGAGACGTGAGACCCAGTACTTC. This sequence encodes CASSVGSSGRRETQYF. The full variable domain, in which reference TRBV9 and TRBJ2-5 provide the parts outside the CDR3, is DSGVTQTPKHLITATGQRVTLRCSPRSGDLSVYWYQQSLDQGLQFLIQYYNGEERAKGNILERFSAQQFPDLHSELNLSSLELGDSALYFCASSVGSSGRRETQYFGPGTRLLVL.

This clonotype was counted between two and nine times. The gene calls are TRBV7-8 and TRBJ1-1; D might be TRBD1 (6 bases). This CDR3 has 14 amino acids. Per germline, CDR1 SGHVS and CDR2 FQNEAQ. The V end lost 7 bases, the J end lost 11 bases, and 23 bases lay between the germline ends. For the CDR3, the DNA is TGTGCCAGCAACCTGGGGGGGGCCCGTGGTGGGGCTTTCTTT. This sequence encodes CASNLGGARGGAFF.

This clonotype was counted ten times or more. This chain uses TRBV11-1 with TRBJ2-5; 7 positions agree with TRBD2. From germline, CDR1 is SGHAT and CDR2 FQDESV (reference sequence). Trimming at V came to 8 bases and at J to 5 bases, leaving 23 bases not matched to a gene. The CDR3 is 18 amino acids. The CDR3 reads CASRRIGSRREYGETQYF. For the CDR3, the DNA is TGTGCCAGCCGTCGTATCGGCTCGCGGCGGGAGTACGGGGAGACCCAGTACTTC.

Only a few counts were recorded for this clonotype. V is TRBV5-1 and J is TRBJ1-2; TRBD1 might be the D (6 bases). The CDR3 covers 14 residues. Per the germline V gene, CDR1 is SGHRS and CDR2 is YFSETQ. V was cut by 2 bases and J by 7 bases, with 15 bases left in between. The CDR3 here is CASSFIARGRGYTF. The CDR3 coding sequence is TGCGCCAGCAGCTTCATCGCCAGGGGCCGTGGCTACACCTTC.

This clonotype was counted between two and nine times. The chain has TRBV5-6 and TRBJ1-1; the D gene is possibly TRBD1 (5 bases). There are 15 residues in the CDR3. V lost 3 bases, J lost 0 bases, and 12 bases lay in between. Germline loops: CDR1 SGHDT, CDR2 YYEEEE. The CDR3 sequence: CASSSLWDLNTEAFF. The CDR3 nucleotides are TGTGCCAGCAGCTCCCTGTGGGACCTGAACACTGAAGCTTTCTTT.

V and J are TRBV20-1 and TRBJ2-7; perhaps TRBD2 as D (5 bases). The V gene's germline CDR1 is DFQATT and CDR2 SNEGSKA (reference sequence). The CDR3 sequence is 11 residues long. V dropped 5 bases and J dropped 3 bases, with 8 bases sitting between them. The CDR3, as DNA: TGCAGTGCTGCTGAGGGCTACGAGCAGTACTTC. Its translation is CSAAEGYEQYF.

The rearrangement joins TRBV6-2 or TRBV6-3 to TRBJ1-2, with 9 bases that match TRBD1. Germline V gene sequence: CDR1 MNHEY, CDR2 SVGEGT. V dropped 6 bases and J dropped 1; count of bases not matched to a gene: 6. This CDR3 is built from 15 residues. CDR3 loop: CASRSGTGNNYGYTF. In DNA form, the CDR3 reads TGTGCCAGCAGGTCCGGGACAGGGAATAACTATGGCTACACCTTC.

This clonotype was counted between two and nine times. The chain employs TRBV2 and TRBJ2-3, with a weak D call TRBD2 (6 bases). The CDR3 is 16 amino acids. Germline CDR1 is SNHLY and CDR2 is FYNNEI. With 7 bases removed from V and 3 bases from J, the gap between germline ends came to 20 bases. Here the CDR3 DNA reads TGTGCCAGCACAGATCCGCAGGGAGGTGGGACAGATACGCAGTATTTT. This gives the protein CASTDPQGGGTDTQYF.